A selection of T cell receptor beta chains follows, all from one sample in a study of blood T cell repertoires in COVID-19. Some clones are missing from TCRdb's copy, which holds only in-frame ones; the method was immunoSEQ multiplex PCR. Among 30,000 to 35,000 clones listed, 85% were seen once. Sequenced input: peripheral blood. The receptors were gathered from a human donor with acute or convalescent COVID-19. The donor label of this sample is uncertain. The CDR3 runs from the conserved cysteine through the conserved F or W. The order of the fields is V gene, J gene, clone size, D gene, CDR3 DNA, CDR3 protein. The D gene is left open where the match is weak. Only part of the rows carry a size: once, few, many, or a class if the clone is expanded.

TRBV3-1/TRBV3-2	TRBJ1-2	NA	TRBD1	TGTGCCAGCAGCCAAGCAGGGGGCGATGGCTACACCTTC	CASSQAGGDGYTF
TRBV28	TRBJ1-4	NA	TRBD1	TGTGCCAGCAGGGAACAGGGGGGTGGTGAAAAACTGTTTTTT	CASREQGGGEKLFF
TRBV10-2	TRBJ2-1	few	TRBD2	TGCGCCAGCCAGCTAGCGGGGGGGCCGCAGTTCTTC	CASQLAGGPQFF
TRBV24-1	TRBJ1-2	NA	NA	TGTGCCACCAGTGACTCTCCCAGGACACCCGGGCTCTATGGCTACACCTTC	CATSDSPRTPGLYGYTF
TRBV18	TRBJ1-5	NA	NA	TGTGCCAGCTCACCACCTGAGGGTTGGCCCCAGCATTTT	CASSPPEGWPQHF
TRBV18	TRBJ2-7	NA	TRBD1	TGTGCCAGCTCACCACGGGGACAGGGGGAGCAGTACTTC	CASSPRGQGEQYF
TRBV18	TRBJ1-2	NA	NA	TGTGCCAGCTCACCCTTTCGCGGGGGGACTGAGTCTAACTATGGCTACACCTTC	CASSPFRGGTESNYGYTF
TRBV6-5	TRBJ2-7	few	TRBD2	TGTGCCAGCAAATTGACTAGCTGGTCCTACGAGCAGTACTTC	CASKLTSWSYEQYF
TRBV12-3/TRBV12-4	TRBJ2-3	NA	NA	TGTGCCAGCAGTCTATCCACAGATACGCAGTATTTT	CASSLSTDTQYF
TRBV27	TRBJ2-7	few	TRBD1	TGTGCCAGCAGTTTATCAAGGGGGCTTTTGAACGAGCAGTACTTC	CASSLSRGLLNEQYF
TRBV9	TRBJ2-3	few	TRBD2	TGTGCCAGCAGCGTAGGGGTGGGGGGACTAGGAGGAGATACGCAGTATTTT	CASSVGVGGLGGDTQYF
TRBV5-5	TRBJ1-3	NA	NA	TGTGCCAGCAGCCCGAATCCGGGGGGCGACGCTGGAAACACCATATATTTT	CASSPNPGGDAGNTIYF
TRBV29-1	TRBJ1-1	once	TRBD1	TGCAGCGCCAACAGGGGTACGCGGGACTACACTGAAGCTTTCTTT	CSANRGTRDYTEAFF
TRBV27	TRBJ2-7	NA	NA	TGTGCCAGCCCCCCTACCTACGAGCAGTACTTC	CASPPTYEQYF
TRBV18	TRBJ1-3	NA	NA	TGTGCCAGCTCACCACCCCCCAGGTCCCGGGGAAACACCATATATTTT	CASSPPPRSRGNTIYF
TRBV28	TRBJ1-2	NA	TRBD1	TGTGCCGTACAAACTCCGGGACAGGATTATGGCTACACCTTC	CAVQTPGQDYGYTF
TRBV5-4	TRBJ2-2	NA	NA	TGTGCCAGCAGCTTGGGAGGTGGAGCCGGGGAGCTGTTTTTT	CASSLGGGAGELFF
TRBV3-1/TRBV3-2	TRBJ1-1	NA	NA	TGTGCCAGCAGCCAAGGGAGGACTGGAGCTTTCTTT	CASSQGRTGAFF
TRBV11-3	TRBJ1-1	NA	TRBD1	TGTGCCAGCAGCTCGTGGACAGGGGGCGGAATCGCTGAAGCTTTCTTT	CASSSWTGGGIAEAFF
TRBV21-1	TRBJ1-3	NA	NA	TGTGCCAGCAGCACCCGACTCGACAGCTGTAGATCTGGAAACACCATATATTTT	CASSTRLDSCRSGNTIYF
TRBV19	TRBJ1-3	NA	NA	TGTGCCAGTAGTATGTCCGGGGGTTCTGGAAACACCATATATTTT	CASSMSGGSGNTIYF
TRBV20-1	TRBJ2-3	NA	TRBD2	TGCAGTGCTAGTACTAGCGGGGGGGCAGATACGCAGTATTTT	CSASTSGGADTQYF
TRBV28	TRBJ2-7	NA	NA	TGTGCCAGCAGTCCTCTTGGGAGTAGGACCTACGAGCAGTACTTC	CASSPLGSRTYEQYF
TRBV2	TRBJ1-2	NA	NA	TGTGCCACCGAACCGGGACACGGCTATGGCTACACCTTC	CATEPGHGYGYTF
TRBV30	TRBJ1-2	NA	NA	TGTGCCTGGAGTGTCAGCGGCGGCTACACCTTC	CAWSVSGGYTF
TRBV6-2/TRBV6-3	TRBJ2-1	NA	NA	TGTGCCAGCAGTCTCCAGGGGTGGGAACAGGGCTATGAGCAGTTCTTC	CASSLQGWEQGYEQFF
TRBV20-1	TRBJ1-2	NA	TRBD1	TGCAGTGTTACCCCGGGACAGGGCTACACCTTC	CSVTPGQGYTF
TRBV4-1	TRBJ1-3	NA	NA	TGCGCCAGCAGCCAGGGTACTCAGGCTTCTGGAAACACCATATATTTT	CASSQGTQASGNTIYF
TRBV7-2	TRBJ2-7	few	TRBD2	TGTGCCAGCAGCGACGGGACTAGCTCCTACGAGCAGTACTTC	CASSDGTSSYEQYF
TRBV9	TRBJ1-3	NA	NA	TGTGCCAGCAGCTCCCAGGGAGGAAACACCATATATTTT	CASSSQGGNTIYF
TRBV6-1	TRBJ1-5	NA	NA	TGTGCCAGCAGTGAAACAGGGCTTCAGCCCCAGCATTTT	CASSETGLQPQHF
TRBV4-3	TRBJ2-4	few	NA	TGCGCCAGCAGCCTGGACTTACTCCCGCAAAACATTCAGTACTTC	CASSLDLLPQNIQYF
TRBV9	TRBJ2-1	NA	NA	TGTGCCAGCAGCGTAGGGCTTAAAGAGCAGTTCTTC	CASSVGLKEQFF
TRBV7-9	TRBJ1-3	NA	NA	TGTGCCAGCAGCTTTGTTGCAGGGCTAGGAAACACCATATATTTT	CASSFVAGLGNTIYF
TRBV7-2	TRBJ2-7	NA	NA	TGTGCCAGCAGCTATGCGGGACGCGAGCAGTACTTC	CASSYAGREQYF
TRBV19	TRBJ2-2	NA	NA	TGTGCCAGTATGGCAGGGAACACCGGGGAGCTGTTTTTT	CASMAGNTGELFF
TRBV7-9	TRBJ1-1	NA	TRBD1	TGTGCCAGCAGGGGACAGGGCGGGATCGCTGAAGCTTTCTTT	CASRGQGGIAEAFF
TRBV3-1/TRBV3-2	TRBJ1-6	once	NA	TGTGCCAGCAGCCAAGATTCTCATAATTCACCCCTCCACTTT	CASSQDSHNSPLHF
TRBV9	TRBJ2-5	NA	NA	TGTGCCAGCAGCCGGGCAGGACAGCGGGAAACCCAGTACTTC	CASSRAGQRETQYF
TRBV18	TRBJ2-2	NA	TRBD2	TGTGCCAGCTCACGGACTAGCGGGGGGTCCCCCAACACCGGGGAGCTGTTTTTT	CASSRTSGGSPNTGELFF
TRBV5-3	TRBJ2-7	NA	TRBD2	TGTGCCAGAAGCTTACTAGCGGGAGATTCCTACGAGCAGTACTTC	CARSLLAGDSYEQYF
TRBV4-1	TRBJ2-1	NA	TRBD2	TGCGCCAGCAGCTCCAGAATAGCGGGGGGTAACAATGAGCAGTTCTTC	CASSSRIAGGNNEQFF
TRBV25-1	TRBJ1-1	NA	TRBD1	TGTGCCAGCAGTGAATTGGATTGGCTACAGGGGGAAGCTTTCTTT	CASSELDWLQGEAFF
TRBV7-2	TRBJ2-3	NA	NA	TGTGCCAGCAGCTTTGGTGGTCAGGGAAGCACAGATACGCAGTATTTT	CASSFGGQGSTDTQYF
TRBV18	TRBJ1-4	NA	NA	TGTGCCAGCTCACCCTCTGTTCAGGCTGAAAAACTGTTTTTT	CASSPSVQAEKLFF
TRBV30	TRBJ1-4	once	TRBD1	TGTGCCTGGAGTACCGGGACAGCTCCAAAACTGTTTTTT	CAWSTGTAPKLFF
TRBV7-2	TRBJ2-1	once	NA	TGTGCCAGCAGCTTAGGGAGTGGCAATGAGCAGTTCTTC	CASSLGSGNEQFF
TRBV7-9	TRBJ2-7	NA	NA	TGTGCCAGCAGCTTACGGGAGTCCTACGAGCAGTACTTC	CASSLRESYEQYF
TRBV2	TRBJ2-7	NA	NA	TGTGCCAGCAGTGAACTGGCTCAGCAGTACTTC	CASSELAQQYF
TRBV24-1	TRBJ1-2	few	TRBD1	TGTGCCACCAGTGGGGGACAGAACTATGGCTACACCTTC	CATSGGQNYGYTF
TRBV18	TRBJ2-2	NA	TRBD2	TGTGCCAGCTCATCATTGTCGACTAGCGGGGCGAACACCGGGGAGCTGTTTTTT	CASSSLSTSGANTGELFF
TRBV28	TRBJ1-1	NA	NA	TGTGCCAGCCAGATTTGGAACACTGAAGCTTTCTTT	CASQIWNTEAFF
TRBV7-6	TRBJ2-1	NA	NA	TGTGCCAGCAGCTTAGAGGGCTTAACCGGGACAGAGCAGTTCTTC	CASSLEGLTGTEQFF
TRBV28	TRBJ2-5	NA	NA	TGTGCCAGCAGTATACCCTACGGACAGGGAGGGGGCGAGACCCAGTACTTC	CASSIPYGQGGGETQYF
TRBV11-2	TRBJ1-1	NA	NA	TGTGCCAGCAGCTTAGCCATCAGGGGGAACACTGAAGCTTTCTTT	CASSLAIRGNTEAFF
TRBV6-6	TRBJ2-7	NA	TRBD1	TGTGCCAGCAGCAGGGACAGAAACTCCTACGAGCAGTACTTC	CASSRDRNSYEQYF
TRBV28	TRBJ1-2	NA	NA	TGTGCCAGCAGTTTACTTTTGGGCGGGGGAGCGTATGGCTACACCTTC	CASSLLLGGGAYGYTF